A selection of T cell receptor beta chains follows, all from one sample in a study of T cell responses to AZD1222 COVID-19 vaccine. TCRdb keeps only in-frame clones here, not all; method: immunoSEQ multiplex PCR. Altogether about 120,000 clones are present, about 86% being singletons, with the ten largest covering about a tenth. Sample: peripheral blood, taken on day 0 of AZD1222 vaccination. All receptors derive from an adult in good health. The CDR3 runs from the conserved cysteine through the conserved F or W. The order of the fields is D gene, CDR3 length, V gene, J gene, CDR3 protein. D genes are given only for firm matches.

-,14,TRBV18,TRBJ1-4,CATRGEGGSEKLFF
TRBD1,14,TRBV19,TRBJ1-2,CASSLGGLFYGYTF
-,13,TRBV28,TRBJ2-3,CASSYRSTDTQYF
TRBD1,13,TRBV12-3/TRBV12-4,TRBJ1-2,CASSPGQGYGYTF
-,15,TRBV5-1,TRBJ2-2,CASKEGELNTGELFF
-,15,TRBV2,TRBJ1-5,CASSEGTLINQPQHF
-,12,TRBV3-1/TRBV3-2,TRBJ1-5,CASSQDRQPQHF
TRBD1,16,TRBV5-4,TRBJ2-1,CASSTLGGSLYNEQFF
TRBD1,13,TRBV28,TRBJ1-2,CASRPGQGSGYTF
-,14,TRBV5-1,TRBJ2-3,CASREGQATDTQYF
-,14,TRBV6-5,TRBJ2-1,CASSIGSSYNEQFF
-,13,TRBV12-3/TRBV12-4,TRBJ1-2,CASSFRQQPSYTF
-,17,TRBV15,TRBJ2-5,CATSRDKGTEIQETQYF
-,13,TRBV21-1,TRBJ1-2,CATNGAIINGYTF
TRBD2,16,TRBV19,TRBJ2-3,CASSPLTSGRGDTQYF
-,14,TRBV7-2,TRBJ1-2,CASSLEAGLYGYTF
TRBD1,15,TRBV7-9,TRBJ1-2,CASSLLETGAYGYTF
TRBD2,16,TRBV18,TRBJ2-1,CASSIGTSGSRNEQFF
TRBD1,15,TRBV5-4,TRBJ1-1,CASRKGQGANTEAFF
TRBD2,15,TRBV27,TRBJ2-1,CASSLGLAGYYEQFF